The 27 T cell receptor beta chains given below trace back to one sample, sequenced in a study of blood T cell repertoires in COVID-19. Repertoires were generated with immunoSEQ multiplex PCR, while TCRdb's copy carries only in-frame clones and drops some. Here the sample spans about 190,000 clones, roughly 90% being singletons. Sequences were obtained from peripheral blood. These receptors all come from a woman in her forties who had recovered from COVID-19.

CDR3 coding DNA: TGTGCCAGCAGCATTGACGGGACATCCAACACCGGGGAGCTGTTTTTT. This gives the protein CASSIDGTSNTGELFF. V and J are TRBV7-3 and TRBJ2-2; TRBD1 might be the D (6 bases). CDR3 length: 16 amino acids. V lost 5 bases and J lost 2, with 15 bases in between. Per the germline V gene, CDR1 is SGHTA and CDR2 is FQGTGA.

The chain uses TRBV19 and TRBJ2-7, with 7 bases aligning to TRBD1. The V and J ends lost 1 base and 2 bases, in that order; junction bases with no gene match: 11. Germline values: CDR1 LNHDA, CDR2 SQIVND (reference sequence). This CDR3 region has 17 residues. The CDR3 nucleotides are TGTGCCAGTAGTATAGCAGCCTCCCTGACAGGGACCTACGAGCAGTACTTC. Translating it yields CASSIAASLTGTYEQYF.

This clone appeared a single time. The gene calls are TRBV7-2 and TRBJ2-5, with 8 positions matching TRBD2. J was trimmed by 1 base and V by 6 bases; bases with no gene match: 16. This CDR3 comprises 18 residues. Germline V lookup: CDR1 SGHTA, CDR2 FQGNSA. Written as DNA, the CDR3 is TGTGCCAGCAGTTCTAAAGGGATAAGCGGGAGCCCCCAAGAGACCCAGTACTTC. Encoded protein: CASSSKGISGSPQETQYF. The full variable domain, rest sourced from reference TRBV7-2 and TRBJ2-5, is GAGVSQSPSNKVTEKGKDVELRCDPISGHTALYWYRQSLGQGLEFLIYFQGNSAPDKSGLPSDRFSAERTGGSVSTLTIQRTQQEDSAVYLCASSSKGISGSPQETQYFGPGTRLLVL.

The chain joins TRBV19 to TRBJ2-7; 11 bases line up with TRBD1. J lost 3 bases, V lost 5 bases, and 6 bases had no gene match. The CDR3 has 15 residues. Germline V CDR1 and CDR2: LNHDA, SQIVND (reference sequence). The CDR3 DNA follows: TGTGCCAGTAGTCAAGGGACAGGGGGATTCTACGAGCAGTACTTC. It codes for CASSQGTGGFYEQYF. Drawing the rest from reference TRBV19 and TRBJ2-7, the complete variable domain is DGGITQSPKYLFRKEGQNVTLSCEQNLNHDAMYWYRQDPGQGLRLIYYSQIVNDFQKGDIAEGYSVSREKKESFPLTVTSAQKNPTAFYLCASSQGTGGFYEQYFGPGTRLTVT.

The chain employs TRBV7-2 and TRBJ1-3; perhaps TRBD1 as D (5 bases). Germline V gene lookup returns CDR1 SGHTA and CDR2 FQGNSA. The CDR3 sequence is 15 residues long. V shed 5 bases and J shed 6 bases, with 17 bases lying between them. CDR3 DNA: TGTGCCAGCAGCCGCGTGCTGGGGCGCTTAAACACCATATATTTT. Protein product: CASSRVLGRLNTIYF.

The V call is TRBV7-6, the J call TRBJ2-2, with TRBD2 identical over 11 bases. Per germline, CDR1 SGHVS and CDR2 FNYEAQ. V dropped 4 bases and J dropped 5; count of bases not matched to a gene: 6. The CDR3 loop spans 16 amino acids. CDR3 in amino acids: CASSSSGRIGTGELFF. In DNA, the CDR3 is TGTGCCAGCAGCTCTAGCGGGAGGATCGGTACCGGGGAGCTGTTTTTT.

This clone was observed many times. V and J are TRBV14 and TRBJ2-1, with D possibly being TRBD2 (6 bases). V was clipped by 2 bases and J by 6 bases, with 14 bases between them. The CDR3 has 15 residues. Germline values: CDR1 SGHDN, CDR2 FVKESK. CDR3 sequence (DNA): TGTGCCAGCAGCCAACCGGGGCTGGGACTCAATGAGCAGTTCTTC. This translates into CASSQPGLGLNEQFF.

V and J are TRBV19 and TRBJ2-3, with D possibly TRBD2 on 7 matching bases. Trimming took 2 bases from V and 5 from J, leaving 11 bases between them. Germline V gives CDR1 LNHDA, CDR2 SQIVND (reference sequence). The CDR3 is 14 amino acids. The CDR3 coding sequence is TGTGCCAGTAGTATAAGGGGGGGACGAGATACGCAGTATTTT. It encodes CASSIRGGRDTQYF. Filled out from reference TRBV19 and TRBJ2-3, the complete variable domain reads DGGITQSPKYLFRKEGQNVTLSCEQNLNHDAMYWYRQDPGQGLRLIYYSQIVNDFQKGDIAEGYSVSREKKESFPLTVTSAQKNPTAFYLCASSIRGGRDTQYFGPGTRLTVL.

CDR3 DNA sequence: TGTGCCAGCAGCTTGGAGAAGACAGACGAGCAGTACTTC. Encoded protein: CASSLEKTDEQYF. The chain combines TRBV5-8 with TRBJ2-7; weak D call: TRBD1 (5 bases). Germline V gene lookup returns CDR1 SGHTS and CDR2 YDEGEE. The V end was cut by 0 bases, the J end by 5 bases, with 9 bases between. The CDR3 is 13 amino acids.

This chain connects TRBV5-6 to TRBJ2-6, with a weak D call TRBD1 (5 bases). Germline V CDR1 and CDR2: SGHDT, YYEEEE. V shed 2 bases and J shed 4 bases, with 10 bases lying between them. The CDR3 runs 15 residues. CDR3 in amino acids: CASSFQGAGANVLTF. The CDR3 DNA follows: TGTGCCAGCAGCTTCCAGGGCGCCGGGGCCAACGTCCTGACTTTC. Based on the CDR3 plus reference TRBV5-6 and TRBJ2-6, the full variable domain is DAGVTQSPTHLIKTRGQQVTLRCSPKSGHDTVSWYQQALGQGPQFIFQYYEEEERQRGNFPDRFSGHQFPNYSSELNVNALLLGDSALYLCASSFQGAGANVLTFGAGSRLTVL.

This chain links TRBV30 with TRBJ2-7; D perhaps matches TRBD1 (6 bases). Germline values: CDR1 GTSNPN, CDR2 SVGIG (reference sequence). Trimming removed 5 bases from V and 4 bases from J, with 15 bases in between. The CDR3 has 13 amino acids. CDR3 coding DNA: TGTGCCTGGGCAGAACTCAGGGGTTACGAGCAGTACTTC. Its translation: CAWAELRGYEQYF. The full variable domain, in which reference TRBV30 and TRBJ2-7 provide the parts outside the CDR3, is SQTIHQWPATLVQPVGSPLSLECTVEGTSNPNLYWYRQAAGRGLQLLFYSVGIGQISSEVPQNLSASRPQDRQFILSSKKLLLSDSGFYLCAWAELRGYEQYFGPGTRLTVT.

The chain couples TRBV18 to TRBJ2-7; tentative D call: TRBD1 (6 bases). This CDR3 spans 13 amino acids. The germline CDR1 and CDR2 sequences are KGHSH and LQKENI. Trimming left V 2 bases short and J 7 bases short, with 12 bases between. The CDR3 coding sequence is TGTGCCAGCTCACCAATGACAGGTCGAGAGCAGTACTTC. Translated, it gives CASSPMTGREQYF.

Here the CDR3 DNA reads TGTGCCAGTAGTATACGGCTAGCCAACACCGGGGAGCTGTTTTTT. The encoded protein is CASSIRLANTGELFF. The V call is TRBV19, the J call TRBJ2-2, with TRBD2 as a possible D gene (5 bases). This CDR3 comprises 15 residues. Germline lookup yields CDR1 LNHDA and CDR2 SQIVND (reference sequence). Trimming pared 2 bases from V and 2 bases from J, leaving 9 bases between.

The chain couples TRBV7-6 to TRBJ1-1; D uncertain. CDR3 length: 13 residues. V was clipped by 6 bases and J by 6 bases, with 14 bases between them. Per germline, CDR1 SGHVS and CDR2 FNYEAQ. The CDR3 reads CASSSIARAEAFF. The CDR3 coding sequence is TGTGCCAGCAGTTCGATCGCGAGGGCTGAAGCTTTCTTT.

The rearrangement joins TRBV5-1 to TRBJ2-6, with D unclear. This CDR3 has 16 residues. The germline V gene encodes CDR1 SGHRS and CDR2 YFSETQ. Trimming took off 7 bases at V and 4 bases at J, with 18 bases between the two ends. CDR3 DNA: TGCGCCAGCGCCCCCCAGGTTGTGACAGGGGCCAACGTCCTGACTTTC. Amino acid sequence: CASAPQVVTGANVLTF.

The chain couples TRBV3-1 (or the pseudogene TRBV3-2) to TRBJ2-5; perhaps TRBD2 as D (5 bases). Germline V gene lookup returns CDR1 LGHDT and CDR2 YNNKEL (reference sequence). Trimming removed 8 bases at V and 0 bases at J, with 10 bases between. This CDR3 is 13 amino acids long. CDR3 sequence (DNA): TGTGCCAGCGAGGGAAGGTACCAAGAGACCCAGTACTTC. Its protein product is CASEGRYQETQYF.

V is TRBV3-1 (or the pseudogene TRBV3-2) and J is TRBJ1-4, with TRBD1 matching over 9 bases. The CDR3 has 16 amino acids. Trimming at V came to 4 bases and at J to 2 bases, leaving 5 bases not matched to a gene. Per germline, CDR1 LGHDT and CDR2 YNNKEL (reference sequence). CDR3 sequence (DNA): TGTGCCAGCAGCCCGGGGACAGGGTTGACTAATGAAAAACTGTTTTTT. It encodes CASSPGTGLTNEKLFF.

The rearrangement joins TRBV27 to TRBJ2-5, with 7 bases fitting TRBD2. This CDR3 has 15 amino acids. CDR1 is MNHEY and CDR2 is SMNVEV in the germline V gene (reference sequence). The trim removed 0 bases at V and 2 bases at J, leaving 3 bases unmatched. The CDR3 loop reads CASSLSGGVQETQYF. As DNA, the CDR3 is TGTGCCAGCAGTTTATCGGGGGGGGTACAAGAGACCCAGTACTTC.

V usage is TRBV7-9 and J usage is TRBJ1-1; 7 bases line up with TRBD1. The trim removed 5 bases at V and 0 bases at J, leaving 12 bases unmatched. The germline V gene has CDR1 SEHNR and CDR2 FQNEAQ (reference sequence). CDR3 length equals 17 residues. This CDR3 is CASSNTPVDRVNTEAFF. For the CDR3, the DNA is TGTGCCAGCAGCAATACGCCGGTCGACAGGGTGAACACTGAAGCTTTCTTT.

This CDR3 is CASSTGGFGTEAFF. The CDR3 DNA reads TGTGCCAGCAGTACAGGGGGCTTCGGGACTGAAGCTTTCTTT. This chain connects TRBV28 to TRBJ1-1, with TRBD1 identical over 9 bases. V dropped 5 bases and J dropped 5; count of bases not matched to a gene: 6. Germline V lookup: CDR1 MDHEN, CDR2 SYDVKM. The CDR3 spans 14 residues.

The V gene is TRBV19, the J gene TRBJ1-3, with D unresolved. CDR1 LNHDA and CDR2 SQIVND come from the germline V gene (reference sequence). This CDR3 spans 14 amino acids. V was clipped by 1 base and J by 3 bases, with 7 bases between them. Here the CDR3 DNA reads TGTGCCAGTAGTATAGGCGCGGATGGAAACACCATATATTTT. The encoded protein is CASSIGADGNTIYF.

The chain carries TRBV19 and TRBJ1-1, with a possible D match to TRBD1 (5 bases). Germline CDR1 reads LNHDA; CDR2 reads SQIVND (reference sequence). The V end lost 4 bases, the J end lost 7 bases, and 7 bases lay between the germline ends. The CDR3 spans 11 residues. CDR3 in DNA: TGTGCCAGTAGTACAGGGTTTGAAGCTTTCTTT. Encoded protein: CASSTGFEAFF.

V is TRBV4-2 and J is TRBJ1-1; D uncertain. Trimming cost V 1 base and J 7 bases, with 16 bases left between them. CDR3 length equals 15 residues. CDR1 LGHNA and CDR2 YNFKEQ come from the germline V gene. CDR3 DNA sequence: TGTGCCAGCAGCCAAGTTCCCGGTTCCCGAGGTGAAGCTTTCTTT. It encodes CASSQVPGSRGEAFF.

The CDR3 DNA is TGTGCCATCAGTGAGGGACAGGGATTCGTTGAAAAACTGTTTTTT. Translated, it gives CAISEGQGFVEKLFF. V is TRBV10-3 and J is TRBJ1-4; 8 positions agree with TRBD1. Germline V lookup: CDR1 ENHRY, CDR2 SYGVKD. The CDR3 has 15 residues. Trimming took 2 bases from V and 7 from J; bases not matched to a gene: 6.

The J gene is TRBJ2-7, the V gene TRBV19, with D perhaps TRBD2 (6 bases). Per the germline V gene, CDR1 is LNHDA and CDR2 is SQIVND (reference sequence). V was pared by 4 bases and J by 0 bases, with 16 bases between. This CDR3 comprises 16 residues. CDR3 amino acids: CASSTRLAGSSYEQYF. The DNA of the CDR3 is TGTGCCAGTAGTACCCGGCTGGCGGGGAGCTCCTACGAGCAGTACTTC.

The V gene is TRBV29-1, the J gene TRBJ2-3, with 11 bases aligning to TRBD1. Per the germline V gene, CDR1 is SQVTM and CDR2 is ANQGSEA. CDR3 length: 15 residues. J lost 5 bases, V lost 5 bases, and 9 bases had no gene match. The CDR3 protein is CSVLSGQGARDTQYF. The CDR3 DNA is TGCAGCGTTCTGAGTGGACAGGGGGCGAGAGATACGCAGTATTTT.

This chain uses TRBV19 with TRBJ2-1, with 12 bases matching TRBD2. After removal of 10 bases from V and 7 bases from J, the junction contained 8 bases not matched to a gene. The germline gives CDR1 LNHDA, CDR2 SQIVND (reference sequence). CDR3 length: 14 residues. The DNA of the CDR3 is TGTGCCACCACACCCGGGACTAGCGGGAATGAGCAGTTCTTC. Translation: CATTPGTSGNEQFF.